This entry describes one T cell receptor (beta chain). The entry originates in a study of blood T cell repertoires in COVID-19. Turning to the study itself: Sample material is recorded as cDNA or gDNA derived from T cells, B-cell-depleted T cells, or PBMCs.

As originally analysed: By means of reference gene primer amplification, nucleated cell counts were estimated. Clones were sequenced by immunoSEQ multiplex PCR, and TCRdb holds only the in-frame ones, with some missing. D and trimming come from the DNA, and the V and J calls and clone size come from that table. The profile shows 130,000 to 150,000 clones, 80% of them singletons. Germline assignment: CDR1 SGHNT and CDR2 YENEEA. The CDR3 runs 16 residues. V was pared by 5 bases and J by 1 base, with 5 bases of the junction left unmatched. Sequenced input: peripheral blood. This chain links TRBV11-3 with TRBJ2-5; 12 nucleotides line up with TRBD1. This receptor was identified in a man in his sixties with active or convalescent COVID-19. CDR3 nucleotides: TGTGCCAGCAGCGCCGGGACAGGGGGCGTCCAAGAGACCCAGTACTTC. Translation: CASSAGTGGVQETQYF.